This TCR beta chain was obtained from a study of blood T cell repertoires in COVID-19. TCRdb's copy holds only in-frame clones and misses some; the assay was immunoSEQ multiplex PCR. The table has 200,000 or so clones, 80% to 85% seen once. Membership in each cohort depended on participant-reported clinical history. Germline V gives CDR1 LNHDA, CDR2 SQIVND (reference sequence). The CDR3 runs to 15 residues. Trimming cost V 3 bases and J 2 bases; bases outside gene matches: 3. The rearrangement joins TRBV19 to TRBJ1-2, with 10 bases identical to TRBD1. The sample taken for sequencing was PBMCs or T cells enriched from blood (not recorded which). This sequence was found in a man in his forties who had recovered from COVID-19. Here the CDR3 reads CASSMTGGANYGYTF. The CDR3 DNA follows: TGTGCCAGTAGTATGACAGGGGGCGCGAACTATGGCTACACCTTC.